This T cell receptor (beta chain) derives from a study of identical twins. Findings of the study overall: Instead of following the same donors, the conclusions were based on cross-sectional statistical analysis. Compared with models, monozygotic twins showed more out-of-frame TCR alpha sharing. With beta out-of-frame sequences, excess sharing by twins was weaker.

With V trimmed by 2 bases and J by 6 bases, 8 bases remained unmatched. This CDR3 is 16 amino acids long. Germline V gene lookup returns CDR1 KGHDR and CDR2 SFDVKD. The table lists this clonotype with many counts. Its antigen is unidentified. Unique molecular identifiers were present on cDNA, and template switching added a universal primer site. TCRdb independently ran MiXCR on the 5' RACE reads; one entry per CDR3 protein. The sample carries about 690,000 distinct CDR3 sequences, approximately 6.1% recorded once. The V and J genes are TRBV24-1 and TRBJ2-3, with TRBD1 matching over 9 bases. This receptor was obtained from a man between 18 and 29 years old in good health. Input material: naive T cells sorted from blood. The CDR3 region has the DNA TGTGCCACCAGTGATTCACACAGGGGGCTGGAGGATACGCAGTATTTT. Protein product: CATSDSHRGLEDTQYF.